The 19 T cell receptor beta chains in this list originate from one sample, sequenced in a study of neoadjuvant anti-PD-1 for oral cavity cancer. Described time point: after neoadjuvant nivolumab, at surgical resection. Only in-frame clones appear in the TCRdb table, and some are missing; sequencing was by immunoSEQ multiplex PCR. The table has around 35,000 clones, more than 35% seen once. The sample was tumor tissue, taken after nivolumab (anti-PD-1) treatment. Every receptor here comes from a person aged 35-79 years with oral cavity squamous cell carcinoma.

This rearrangement joins TRBV4-1 to TRBJ2-3; TRBD2 is a possible D gene (6 bases). The V gene's germline CDR1 is MGHRA and CDR2 YSYEKL. Trimming shortened V by 5 bases and J by 6 bases, and 9 bases separated the two germline ends. This CDR3 is 12 amino acids long. CDR3 region: CASSYLADTQYF. In DNA, the CDR3 is TGCGCCAGCAGCTACCTAGCGGATACGCAGTATTTT.

The V and J genes are TRBV19 and TRBJ1-2, with TRBD1 as a possible D gene (5 bases). The V gene's germline CDR1 is LNHDA and CDR2 SQIVND (reference sequence). The CDR3 extends over 14 amino acids. The V gene lost 3 bases and the J gene lost 6 bases, with 14 bases spanning the gap. The DNA of the CDR3 is TGTGCCAGTAGTATGGGGGTTTCTCTACATGGCTACACCTTC. This sequence encodes CASSMGVSLHGYTF.

With regard to this clone: Germline is not matched at one junction end, which may reflect a read error. The chain couples TRBV28 to TRBJ1-5; tentative D call: TRBD1 (6 bases). Germline values: CDR1 MDHEN, CDR2 SYDVKM. This CDR3 has 18 amino acids. The CDR3 DNA is TGTGCCAGCAGCTTATGGGGGCCGACACTTTATAGCAATCAGCCCCAGCATTTT. The encoded protein is CASSLWGPTLYSNQPQHF. Full variable domain (missing parts from reference TRBV28 and TRBJ1-5): DVKVTQSSRYLVKRTGEKVFLECVQDMDHENMFWYRQDPGLGLRLIYFSYDVKMKEKGDIPEGYSVSREKKERFSLILESASTNQTSMYLCASSLWGPTLYSNQPQHFGDGTRLSIL.

Only a few counts were recorded for this clone. The CDR3 sequence: CASSDRGNTGELFF. The CDR3 nucleotides are TGTGCCAGCAGTGATAGGGGAAACACCGGGGAGCTGTTTTTT. V is TRBV6-4 and J is TRBJ2-2; D perhaps matches TRBD1 (5 bases). CDR1 MRHNA and CDR2 SNTAGT come from the germline V gene. The CDR3 is 14 residues long. V lost 3 bases and J lost 2, with 7 bases in between.

The rearrangement links TRBV14 to TRBJ1-5, with D unclear. Trimming stripped 1 base from V and 9 bases from J, with 10 bases between. The CDR3 runs 13 residues. Germline values: CDR1 SGHDN, CDR2 FVKESK. CDR3 amino acids: CASSQVVGSPQHF. CDR3 nucleotide sequence: TGTGCCAGCAGCCAAGTTGTAGGGTCGCCCCAGCATTTT.

The chain is built from TRBV10-2 and TRBJ2-1; no firm D call. Germline V lookup: CDR1 WSHSY, CDR2 SAAADI. V lost 0 bases and J 10 bases, leaving 7 bases between the germline ends. The CDR3 has 12 amino acids. The CDR3 DNA is TGCGCCAGCAGTGAGTCTTGGCAGGAGCAGTTCTTC. Protein product: CASSESWQEQFF.

The chain is built from TRBV4-2 and TRBJ2-2; D might be TRBD2 (7 bases). The CDR3 is 18 amino acids. The ends were cut back, 0 bases at V and 6 bases at J, with 20 bases in the middle. Germline V CDR1 and CDR2: LGHNA, YNFKEQ. The CDR3 region is CASSQDRGRAGAAGELFF. The CDR3 coding sequence is TGTGCCAGCAGCCAAGATAGGGGGAGGGCGGGAGCGGCCGGGGAGCTGTTTTTT.

J is TRBJ1-2 and V is TRBV5-1; D gene unclear. This CDR3 spans 11 amino acids. The germline gives CDR1 SGHRS, CDR2 YFSETQ. V lost 4 bases to trimming and J lost 10 bases, with 11 bases between them. The CDR3 loop is CASSDQVYYTF. CDR3 DNA: TGCGCCAGCAGCGATCAAGTGTACTACACCTTC.

The rearrangement joins TRBV9 to TRBJ2-1; D uncertain. The CDR3 is 12 residues long. Germline CDR1 is SGDLS and CDR2 is YYNGEE. V lost 3 bases and J lost 8, with 9 bases in between. CDR3 amino acids: CASSGDGYEQFF. Written as DNA, the CDR3 is TGTGCCAGCAGCGGAGATGGCTATGAGCAGTTCTTC.

This sequence joins TRBV5-1 and TRBJ2-5, with a possible D match to TRBD1 (6 bases). The CDR3 length is 14 residues. Germline lookup yields CDR1 SGHRS and CDR2 YFSETQ. Trimming cost V 1 base and J 3 bases, with 10 bases left between them. The DNA for the CDR3 is TGCGCCAGCAGCTTGAGTGCAGGGGAAGAGACCCAGTACTTC. Encoded protein: CASSLSAGEETQYF.

The chain links TRBV19 to TRBJ1-2; possible D gene TRBD1, 5 bases. Germline assignment: CDR1 LNHDA and CDR2 SQIVND (reference sequence). V was pared by 3 bases and J by 4 bases, with 18 bases between. The CDR3 sequence is 16 residues long. CDR3 in amino acids: CASSIGTVKAGYGYTF. Written as DNA, the CDR3 is TGTGCCAGTAGTATTGGGACGGTGAAGGCGGGCTATGGCTACACCTTC. Full variable domain (outside the CDR3, taken from reference TRBV19 and TRBJ1-2): DGGITQSPKYLFRKEGQNVTLSCEQNLNHDAMYWYRQDPGQGLRLIYYSQIVNDFQKGDIAEGYSVSREKKESFPLTVTSAQKNPTAFYLCASSIGTVKAGYGYTFGSGTRLTVV.

This clone was counted only a few times. This chain joins TRBV4-1 and TRBJ1-2; unclear D gene. Trimming took off 0 bases at V and 4 bases at J, with 9 bases between the two ends. Germline V gene sequence: CDR1 MGHRA, CDR2 YSYEKL. CDR3 length: 14 amino acids. The CDR3 is CASSQDRTLYGYTF. DNA for the CDR3: TGCGCCAGCAGCCAAGATCGTACCCTCTATGGCTACACCTTC.

The table lists this clone with a few counts. V is TRBV10-2 and J is TRBJ2-2, with D possibly being TRBD1 (5 bases). Deletions cut 6 bases from V and 0 bases from J, with 11 bases between. Germline CDR1 and CDR2: WSHSY and SAAADI. This CDR3 region has 15 residues. CDR3 sequence reads: CASSFSRANTGELFF. CDR3 DNA: TGCGCCAGCAGCTTCTCCAGGGCGAACACCGGGGAGCTGTTTTTT.

The J gene is TRBJ2-2, the V gene TRBV5-1; a weak D match, TRBD1 (5 bases). Looked up from germline, CDR1 is SGHRS and CDR2 is YFSETQ. V was clipped by 4 bases and J by 4 bases, with 11 bases between them. The CDR3 consists of 14 residues. The CDR3 bases are TGCGCCAGCAGCCCCCAGGGTCTCACCGGGGAGCTGTTTTTT. Amino acids: CASSPQGLTGELFF.

The chain combines TRBV27 with TRBJ1-6; tentative D call: TRBD1 (5 bases). Trimming left V 3 bases short and J 9 bases short, with 21 bases between. Per the germline V gene, CDR1 is MNHEY and CDR2 is SMNVEV (reference sequence). This CDR3 is 17 amino acids long. The CDR3 region has the DNA TGTGCCAGCAGTTTCCAACCGACTCCAGGGTGGGGTTCACCCCTCCACTTT. This gives the protein CASSFQPTPGWGSPLHF.

This clone was recorded a few times. The gene calls are TRBV5-1 and TRBJ2-1; D is unclear. The CDR3 is 11 amino acids. Germline CDR1 is SGHRS and CDR2 is YFSETQ. Trimming left V 0 bases short and J 6 bases short, with 1 base between. The CDR3, as DNA: TGCGCCAGCAGCTTGGCCAATGAGCAGTTCTTC. This gives the protein CASSLANEQFF.

This sequence joins TRBV2 and TRBJ1-6; no clear D gene. V was trimmed by 4 bases and J by 4 bases, leaving 8 bases between them. The length of the CDR3 is 14 residues. In germline, CDR1 is SNHLY, CDR2 FYNNEI. CDR3: CASSVGAYNSPLHF. DNA of the CDR3: TGTGCCAGCAGTGTTGGAGCGTATAATTCACCCCTCCACTTT.

The chain links TRBV29-1 to TRBJ1-2; TRBD1 matches 12 bases. V trimming: 5 bases; J trimming: 8 bases; junction bases outside the gene matches: 9. Per the germline V gene, CDR1 is SQVTM and CDR2 is ANQGSEA. The CDR3 covers 14 residues. The CDR3 is CSVTGQGAAWGYTF. CDR3 sequence (DNA): TGCAGCGTTACGGGACAGGGGGCCGCTTGGGGCTACACCTTC.

This clone was recorded many times. V gene TRBV5-1 combines with J gene TRBJ1-2, with TRBD1 matching over 9 bases. The ends lost 4 bases at V and 5 bases at J; junction bases unmatched: 12. This CDR3 spans 16 amino acids. In germline, CDR1 is SGHRS, CDR2 YFSETQ. CDR3 sequence reads: CASSPLPGTGLYGYTF. In DNA form, the CDR3 reads TGCGCCAGCAGCCCTCTACCCGGGACAGGGCTGTATGGCTACACCTTC.